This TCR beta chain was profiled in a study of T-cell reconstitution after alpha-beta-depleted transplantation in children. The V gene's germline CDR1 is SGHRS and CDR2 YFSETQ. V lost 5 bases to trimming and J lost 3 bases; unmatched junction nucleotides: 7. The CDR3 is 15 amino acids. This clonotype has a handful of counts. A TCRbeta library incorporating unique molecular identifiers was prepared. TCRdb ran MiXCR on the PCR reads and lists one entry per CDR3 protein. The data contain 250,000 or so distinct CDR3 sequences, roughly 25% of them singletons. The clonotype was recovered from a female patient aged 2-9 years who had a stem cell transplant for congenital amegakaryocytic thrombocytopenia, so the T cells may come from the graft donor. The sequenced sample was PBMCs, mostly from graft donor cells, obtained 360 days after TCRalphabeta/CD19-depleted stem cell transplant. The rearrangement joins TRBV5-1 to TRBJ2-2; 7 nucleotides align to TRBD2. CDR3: CASRWTAGDTGELFF. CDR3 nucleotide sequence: TGCGCCAGCAGGTGGACTGCGGGGGACACCGGGGAGCTGTTTTTT.